Listed here are 3 T cell receptor beta chains from one sample, sequenced in a study of T cells after yellow fever vaccination. One entry per CDR3 protein results from TCRdb running MiXCR on the 5' RACE reads. The data show about 430,000 distinct CDR3 sequences, about 17% seen once. The sample in question was PBMCs, obtained before the yellow fever booster vaccination. Source of these receptors: a man aged 18 to 30 who received the YFV17D yellow fever vaccine.

V and J are TRBV4-3 and TRBJ1-4; D is ambiguous. The germline CDR1 and CDR2 sequences are LGHNA and YSLEER. The CDR3 contains 16 residues. The V gene lost 0 bases and the J gene lost 8 bases, with 16 bases spanning the gap. CDR3 sequence reads: CASSQESGRGREKLFF. The CDR3 coding sequence is TGCGCCAGCAGCCAAGAGTCCGGGCGGGGTCGAGAAAAACTGTTTTTT.

This clonotype was recorded a few times. The chain combines TRBV9 with TRBJ2-3, with D uncertain. This CDR3 spans 16 amino acids. Germline assignment: CDR1 SGDLS and CDR2 YYNGEE. The germline V and J ends were trimmed by 0 bases and 2 bases, with 13 bases remaining between them. In nucleotides, the CDR3 is TGTGCCAGCAGCGTAGATTCCCGGAAACTCACAGATACGCAGTATTTT. Its translation is CASSVDSRKLTDTQYF.

This chain uses TRBV6-2 or TRBV6-3 with TRBJ2-7, with D perhaps matching TRBD2 (5 bases). Germline V gene sequence: CDR1 MNHEY, CDR2 SVGEGT. The CDR3 loop spans 14 amino acids. Trimming shortened V by 7 bases and J by 6 bases, and 19 bases separated the two germline ends. The CDR3 DNA reads TGTGCCAGCACCGATACCCTCGGAGGCGTCGAGCAGTACGTC. It translates to CASTDTLGGVEQYV.